This T cell receptor (beta chain) was recorded in a study of OX40 agonist ivuxolimab in advanced cancers. Study-wide context: Patients were dosed with the agonistic anti-OX40 (CD134) antibody ivuxolimab.

A history of autoimmune disease or systemic immunosuppression excluded patients. Whole-study findings and limits: With doses of 0.1 to 3.0 mg/kg, CD4+ and CD8+ blood T cells had undergone clonal expansion by week 6. The 0.1-3.0 mg/kg partial responders had among the lowest clonal expansion.

As concerns this clone: Its antigen is not identified.

TCRdb's copy holds only in-frame clones and misses some; the assay was immunoSEQ multiplex PCR. The sample includes 50,000 to 70,000 clones, 70% to 90% of them seen just once. With 0 bases removed from V and 2 bases from J, the gap between germline ends came to 10 bases. In germline, CDR1 is GTSNPN, CDR2 SVGIG (reference sequence). The CDR3 totals 14 residues. The sequence came from an adult with an advanced solid tumor such as melanoma, head and neck, liver or kidney cancer. The chain is built from TRBV30 and TRBJ1-2; D gene ambiguous. The specimen was CD4+ or CD8+ T cells sorted from blood, collected in a trial of the OX40 agonist ivuxolimab. The CDR3 DNA follows: TGTGCCTGGAGTGTATCGTGGAAAAACTATGGCTACACCTTC. Its translation is CAWSVSWKNYGYTF.